This entry describes one T cell receptor beta chain. What antigen it recognizes has not been identified. There are no base qualities to consult, and no much larger clone falls within one base. The data stem from a study of cytomegalovirus exposure and HLA in healthy donors (dated 2017 in TCRdb). With regard to the full study: According to a later analysis, one platform produced both the 100 to 150 validation repertoires and the approximately 600 repertoires of the first cohort. The study combined high-throughput TCR immunosequencing, statistical association of individual TCRs with disease status, and machine learning to predict cytomegalovirus infection status. The study aimed to test whether signatures of past pathogen exposure could be identified by cataloging public T cell receptors. Along with the roughly 670-subject first cohort, a separate validation cohort of 120 different subjects was used.

Library construction relied on the immunoSEQ multiplex PCR assay. Concerning the study's data processing: A statistical classification framework was developed to diagnose cytomegalovirus status using the catalog of TCR beta chain sequences. TCRdb holds this immuneACCESS table with in-frame rearrangements only. Some clones are missing; in checked studies, unresolved V genes explain under half, and the rest has no known cause. V, J and clone size are taken as reported in that table, and D and trimming were inferred from the DNA itself. Recorded for this sample are 300,000 to 450,000 clones; approximately 90% of them occurred a single time. The ten largest account for approximately 0.86% of the sample. CDR1 MDHEN and CDR2 SYDVKM are derived from the germline V gene. V lost 2 bases and J lost 6 bases; the stretch between them is 14 bases long. From the cysteine up to the phenylalanine, the CDR3 has a length of 15 residues. Solely the CDR3 DNA is kept, with 45 bases framed from the first base.

What the work shows at the level of the full study, not this receptor alone: The authors suggested that the approach could potentially be generalized to other disease states and immunological phenotypes. A few of the identified cytomegalovirus-associated TCR beta chains were confirmed in vitro to be specific for cytomegalovirus antigens. Subsequent analysis determined that TCRs grouped into clusters in the first cohort also showed a tendency toward co-occurrence across the 120 or so validation repertoires, and roughly 95% of cluster scores exceeded 0. Across donors, most TCR sequences were observed very rarely, whereas some public TCRs were present in many individuals. The study listed approximately 150 TCR beta chains as associated with cytomegalovirus. Cytomegalovirus status was reported to be diagnosed by the classifier with high specificity and sensitivity in both the original and validation cohorts. The validation cohort had no HLA typing available for a later analysis, so co-occurrence within that cohort was assessed over all 120 or so repertoires.

The donors belonged to the validation cohort of 120 subjects, which was separate from the approximately 700-subject first cohort. The sequence came from a woman aged 18 to 35 in good health and CMV-seronegative. The sequenced sample was PBMCs. Rearrangement joined TRBV28 to TRBJ1-5, with TRBD1 as a weak D call on 6 bases. DNA sequence: TGTGCCAGCAGTTTAGTAGGAGGGGGGGCTCAGCCCCAGCATTTT. This sequence encodes CASSLVGGGAQPQHF.